This section outlines one T cell receptor beta chain sequence together with its context. Germline values: CDR1 SGHNT, CDR2 YYREEE (reference sequence). The ends lost 0 bases at V and 7 bases at J; junction bases unmatched: 9. The CDR3 runs to 16 residues. The PCR ran on 60 Vbeta and 13 Jbeta primers. This table comes from immunoSEQ multiplex PCR, and its TCRdb copy is limited to in-frame clones, with some not included. The sample yields under 200,000 clones, around 80% seen once. These data belong to a study of cytomegalovirus exposure and HLA in healthy donors. Study context: As an earlier analysis found, some 170 million T cells yielded approximately 110 million unique TCR beta sequences.

This receptor was obtained from a man aged 35 to 55 in good health and CMV-seronegative. Material: PBMCs. V is TRBV5-4 and J is TRBJ2-2, with 7 bases aligning to TRBD2. The CDR3 DNA sequence: TGTGCCAGCAGCTTGGGTCCCCAGCGGGGTAGCGGGGAGCTGTTTTTT. Its translation is CASSLGPQRGSGELFF. Complete variable domain (other parts from reference TRBV5-4 and TRBJ2-2): ETGVTQSPTHLIKTRGQQVTLRCSSQSGHNTVSWYQQALGQGPQFIFQYYREEENGRGNFPPRFSGLQFPNYSSELNVNALELDDSALYLCASSLGPQRGSGELFFGEGSRLTVL.